Each of the 19 T cell receptor beta chains below was sequenced from the same sample in a study of identical twins. TCRdb reprocessed the 5' RACE reads via MiXCR and lists one record per CDR3 protein. Among around 250,000 distinct CDR3 sequences listed, more than 9.5% were seen once. The data also belong to a second study, concerning yellow fever vaccine responses in identical twins.

Sequencing was carried out using memory (CD45RO+) T cells sorted from blood. The receptors were gathered from a young woman in good health.

The chain is built from TRBV5-1 and TRBJ2-2, with a possible D match to TRBD2 (6 bases). Germline values: CDR1 SGHRS, CDR2 YFSETQ. The CDR3 loop spans 15 amino acids. Trimming took off 2 bases at V and 4 bases at J, with 12 bases between the two ends. The CDR3 region is CASSLRESPTGELFF. The CDR3 DNA sequence: TGCGCCAGCAGCTTACGGGAGAGCCCCACCGGGGAGCTGTTTTTT.

This clonotype has a handful of counts. Its ends do not fully match the called genes, so a read error is possible. V usage is TRBV30 and J usage is TRBJ2-7; 13 bases are shared with TRBD2. Germline CDR1 is GTSNPN and CDR2 is SVGIG (reference sequence). The CDR3 spans 11 residues. CDR3 nucleotides: TGTGCCTGGAAGCCCAGGACTAGCGGGGGATTC. Amino acid sequence: CAWKPRTSGGF.

The V call is TRBV7-9, the J call TRBJ2-3; D unresolved. The CDR3 spans 13 residues. Trimming took 4 bases from V and 0 from J, leaving 5 bases between them. The germline gives CDR1 SEHNR, CDR2 FQNEAQ (reference sequence). CDR3 residues: CASSWQSTDTQYF. The CDR3 coding sequence is TGTGCCAGCAGCTGGCAGAGCACAGATACGCAGTATTTT.

This clonotype has a count of ten or more. This chain uses TRBV25-1 with TRBJ1-2, with unresolved D. CDR1 MGHDK and CDR2 SYGVNS come from the germline V gene. Trimming stripped 1 base from V and 4 bases from J, with 10 bases between. There are 14 residues in the CDR3. The CDR3: CASSESRGSYGYTF. As DNA, the CDR3 is TGTGCCAGCAGTGAATCCCGGGGAAGCTATGGCTACACCTTC.

This clonotype has only a few counts. V and J are TRBV7-2 and TRBJ2-2; D is tentatively TRBD1 or TRBD2 (5 bases each). Trimming took off 8 bases at V and 2 bases at J, with 15 bases between the two ends. Germline lookup yields CDR1 SGHTA and CDR2 FQGNSA. This CDR3 spans 15 amino acids. CDR3 sequence (DNA): TGTGCCAGCCCCTCGGGGCGCCGAAACACCGGGGAGCTGTTTTTT. This codes for CASPSGRRNTGELFF.

The chain couples TRBV11-2 to TRBJ1-2; D unclear. Germline lookup yields CDR1 SGHAT and CDR2 FQNNGV. This CDR3 is 12 amino acids long. The V and J ends lost 2 bases and 7 bases respectively, with 8 bases between them. CDR3 DNA sequence: TGTGCCAGCAGCTTATGGGCGGGTGGCTACACCTTC. This encodes CASSLWAGGYTF.

This clonotype was seen at least ten times. The chain has TRBV12-3 or TRBV12-4 and TRBJ1-1, with D perhaps matching TRBD1 (6 bases). Trimming stripped 6 bases from V and 4 bases from J, with 15 bases between. This CDR3 is 14 amino acids long. The CDR3 sequence is CASRVQGWVTEAFF. As DNA, the CDR3 is TGTGCCAGCAGGGTACAGGGCTGGGTCACTGAAGCTTTCTTT.

This clonotype has only a few counts. The genes are TRBV9 and TRBJ2-3; TRBD2 matches 8 bases. Germline-derived CDR1 and CDR2 are SGDLS and YYNGEE. The CDR3 runs to 14 residues. V trimming: 0 bases; J trimming: 5 bases; junction bases outside the gene matches: 2. The CDR3 DNA follows: TGTGCCAGCAGCGTAGCGGGGGGGCAAGATACGCAGTATTTT. Protein: CASSVAGGQDTQYF.

This clonotype was found many times. The chain carries TRBV27 and TRBJ1-1; perhaps TRBD1 as D (5 bases). Germline values: CDR1 MNHEY, CDR2 SMNVEV (reference sequence). CDR3 length equals 13 residues. V dropped 5 bases and J dropped 5 bases, with 12 bases sitting between them. The DNA of the CDR3 is TGTGCCAGCAGTCTCCAGGGACGTACTGAAGCTTTCTTT. Its protein product is CASSLQGRTEAFF.

This clonotype was observed a few times. The chain links TRBV3-1 to TRBJ2-3, with 7 positions matching TRBD1. CDR3 length: 16 amino acids. V dropped 3 bases and J dropped 2; count of bases not matched to a gene: 8. The germline CDR1 and CDR2 sequences are LGHDT and YNNKEL (reference sequence). CDR3 sequence: CASSHPTDRNTDTQYF. In DNA, the CDR3 is TGTGCCAGCAGCCACCCCACGGACAGGAACACAGATACGCAGTATTTT.

This chain connects TRBV18 to TRBJ2-5; D gene ambiguous. Germline V gene data show CDR1 as KGHSH and CDR2 as LQKENI. Trimming shortened V by 3 bases and J by 3 bases, and 11 bases separated the two germline ends. The CDR3 is 14 amino acids. The CDR3 DNA sequence: TGTGCCAGCTCACCTAAATACGGAGAAGAGACCCAGTACTTC. Amino acids: CASSPKYGEETQYF.

The chain joins TRBV7-2 to TRBJ2-5; 10 bases are a match to TRBD2. This CDR3 region has 16 residues. V gave up 7 bases and J gave up 2 bases; unmatched junction bases: 10. The V gene's germline CDR1 is SGHTA and CDR2 FQGNSA. This chain's CDR3 is CASKRGQRGGQETQYF. CDR3 in DNA: TGTGCCAGCAAAAGGGGCCAGCGGGGGGGGCAAGAGACCCAGTACTTC. Full variable domain (missing parts from reference TRBV7-2 and TRBJ2-5): GAGVSQSPSNKVTEKGKDVELRCDPISGHTALYWYRQSLGQGLEFLIYFQGNSAPDKSGLPSDRFSAERTGGSVSTLTIQRTQQEDSAVYLCASKRGQRGGQETQYFGPGTRLLVL.

This clonotype was observed a handful of times. The chain has TRBV4-2 and TRBJ2-1; TRBD1 aligns across 9 bases. The trim removed 3 bases at V and 1 base at J, leaving 7 bases unmatched. The CDR3 sequence is 17 residues long. The germline V gene encodes CDR1 LGHNA and CDR2 YNFKEQ. CDR3 in amino acids: CASSQDGTGPSYNEQFF. CDR3 nucleotide sequence: TGTGCCAGCAGCCAGGACGGGACAGGGCCTTCCTACAATGAGCAGTTCTTC.

This clonotype was seen more than once but under ten times. V gene TRBV2 combines with J gene TRBJ2-3, with a possible D match to TRBD1 (5 bases). CDR3 length equals 14 residues. Deletions cut 6 bases from V and 5 bases from J, with 15 bases between. Germline CDR1 SNHLY, CDR2 FYNNEI. This CDR3 reads CASRPTRGRDTQYF. CDR3 in DNA: TGTGCCAGCAGGCCGACAAGGGGTCGAGATACGCAGTATTTT.

Ten or more counts support this clonotype. The V and J genes are TRBV28 and TRBJ2-6; D tentatively fits TRBD1 or TRBD2 (5 bases each). Germline CDR1 is MDHEN and CDR2 is SYDVKM. The CDR3 runs to 13 residues. V was clipped by 7 bases and J by 2 bases, with 6 bases between them. The CDR3 coding sequence is TGTGCCAGCATGGGGGCTGGGGCCAACGTCCTGACTTTC. Encoded protein: CASMGAGANVLTF.

The rearrangement links TRBV7-2 to TRBJ1-1, with D perhaps matching TRBD1 (5 bases). The V end was cut by 2 bases, the J end by 4 bases, with 11 bases between. Germline CDR1 SGHTA, CDR2 FQGNSA. This CDR3 region has 14 residues. The CDR3 reads CASSLTGQPTEAFF. DNA of the CDR3: TGTGCCAGCAGCTTAACCGGACAACCCACTGAAGCTTTCTTT.

V and J are TRBV15 and TRBJ2-3; TRBD1 is a possible D gene (6 bases). Trimming shortened V by 5 bases and J by 0 bases, and 12 bases separated the two germline ends. CDR3 length equals 15 residues. Germline CDR1 and CDR2: LNHNV and YYDKDF (reference sequence). The CDR3 DNA sequence: TGTGCCACCAGCTCGGACAGATCTAGCACAGATACGCAGTATTTT. It is translated as CATSSDRSSTDTQYF.

This clonotype was counted between two and nine times. This chain uses TRBV19 with TRBJ2-2; TRBD2 is a possible D gene (7 bases). The CDR3 spans 17 residues. Trimming removed 3 bases from V and 7 bases from J, with 21 bases in between. Germline V gives CDR1 LNHDA, CDR2 SQIVND (reference sequence). CDR3 DNA: TGTGCCAGTAGTATTTTTGGGAGGGGGTCCCCCCTCGGGGAGCTGTTTTTT. It specifies CASSIFGRGSPLGELFF.

Worth noting for this clonotype: Possible read error: a much larger clone is one base away. The rearrangement uses TRBV29-1 and TRBJ2-3; 13 nucleotides align to TRBD2. The germline gives CDR1 SQVTM, CDR2 ANQGSEA. The CDR3 runs 17 residues. CDR3 in amino acids: CSVEDQGLAGSTDTLYF. As DNA, the CDR3 is TGCAGCGTTGAAGATCAGGGACTAGCGGGAAGCACAGATACGCTGTATTTT.